This T cell receptor beta chain was recorded in a study of blood T cell repertoires in COVID-19. Authors' data handling: Amplified reference gene primers provided the basis for estimating nucleated cell counts. Only in-frame clones appear in the TCRdb table, and some are missing; sequencing was by immunoSEQ multiplex PCR. That table is the source of V, J and clone size, and D and trimming were worked out from the DNA. The table records over 150,000 clones, 86% of them present only once. Germline values: CDR1 LGHDT, CDR2 YNNKEL (reference sequence). V gave up 6 bases and J gave up 7 bases; unmatched junction bases: 8. This CDR3 has 14 residues.

Sequenced material: peripheral blood. V usage is TRBV3-1 (or the pseudogene TRBV3-2) and J usage is TRBJ2-5, with 10 bases matching TRBD1. The sequence was obtained from a man in his 70s with active or convalescent COVID-19. The CDR3 DNA is TGTGCCAGCAGACTGACAGGGGGCCAGGGGACCCAGTACTTC. It yields the protein CASRLTGGQGTQYF.